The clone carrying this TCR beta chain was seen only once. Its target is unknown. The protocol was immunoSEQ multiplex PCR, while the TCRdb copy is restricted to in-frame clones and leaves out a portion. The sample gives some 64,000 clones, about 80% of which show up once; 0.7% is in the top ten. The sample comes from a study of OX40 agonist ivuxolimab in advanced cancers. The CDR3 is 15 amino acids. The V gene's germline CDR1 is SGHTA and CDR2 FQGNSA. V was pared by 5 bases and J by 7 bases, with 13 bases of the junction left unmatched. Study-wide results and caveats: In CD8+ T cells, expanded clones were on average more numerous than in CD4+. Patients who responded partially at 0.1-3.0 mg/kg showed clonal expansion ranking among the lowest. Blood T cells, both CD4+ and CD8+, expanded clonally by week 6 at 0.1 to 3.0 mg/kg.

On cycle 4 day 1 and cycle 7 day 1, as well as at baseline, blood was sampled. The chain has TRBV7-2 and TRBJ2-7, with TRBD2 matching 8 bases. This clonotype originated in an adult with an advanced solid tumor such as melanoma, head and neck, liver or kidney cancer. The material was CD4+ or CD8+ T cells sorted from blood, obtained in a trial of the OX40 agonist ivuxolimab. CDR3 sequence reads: CASSPDGAGVQEQYF. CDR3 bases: TGTGCCAGCAGCCCAGATGGAGCGGGAGTGCAGGAGCAGTACTTC.